This T cell receptor beta chain was profiled in a study of cytomegalovirus exposure and HLA in healthy donors. In the case of this clone: Its antigen is unidentified.

Overall study findings and caveats: Across donors, sequencing depth was assumed by presence/absence analyses to be roughly uniform.

Primers: 60 Vbeta forward and 13 Jbeta reverse. Authors' data handling: In a later analysis, around 10 million of 83 million or so unique beta chains occurred in at least two donors. Profiled with immunoSEQ multiplex PCR; TCRdb holds only in-frame clones, not every one. V and J calls and clone size are those listed in that table; D and trimming were worked out from the DNA. Here the sample spans around 180,000 clones, roughly 84% being singletons. Germline V lookup: CDR1 SNHLY, CDR2 FYNNEI. The trim removed 1 base at V and 5 bases at J, leaving 2 bases unmatched. The CDR3 extends over 16 amino acids. This clonotype originated in a boy aged 5-17 years in good health and CMV-seronegative. This chain connects TRBV2 to TRBJ2-5; 15 nucleotides align to TRBD2. Sequencing was performed on PBMCs. The CDR3 loop reads CASSEVGLAGGETQYF. CDR3 bases: TGTGCCAGCAGTGAAGTGGGACTAGCGGGGGGTGAGACCCAGTACTTC.